Here is one T cell receptor beta chain with its context. Here immunoSEQ multiplex PCR was the method, and the copy in TCRdb shows in-frame clones only, minus some. The table includes approximately 74,000 clones, about 85% detected once. This sample stems from a study of T cell responses to AZD1222 COVID-19 vaccine. The clonotype was recovered from an adult who received the AZD1222 COVID-19 vaccine. The starting material was peripheral blood, obtained 28 days after the second AZD1222 dose.

CDR3 in amino acids: CASSLGAAGELADTQYF. The CDR3, as DNA: TGTGCCAGCAGCTTAGGGGCAGCGGGAGAGCTTGCAGATACGCAGTATTTT. J is TRBJ2-3 and V is TRBV11-3; the match to TRBD2 covers 8 bases. Unmatched junction bases numbered 10, after V lost 1 base and J lost 4 bases. This CDR3 spans 17 amino acids. Per the germline V gene, CDR1 is SGHNT and CDR2 is YENEEA.